The sequence of this T cell receptor (beta chain) was determined in a study of technical replicates of blood from a handful of donors. Sequencing used immunoSEQ multiplex PCR; TCRdb keeps in-frame clones, though not all of them. The table records around 100,000 clones, about 96% of them present only once. Deletions cut 6 bases from V and 4 bases from J, with 9 bases between. In germline, CDR1 is SNHLY, CDR2 FYNNEI. The length of the CDR3 is 12 residues. Sequenced material: T cells isolated from PBMCs. This sequence originates from a human donor in good health. The genes are TRBV2 and TRBJ1-1; D remains unclear. CDR3: CASRRHLTEAFF. DNA for the CDR3: TGTGCCAGCAGAAGACACCTCACTGAAGCTTTCTTT.